The 29 T cell receptor beta chains listed next were all sequenced from one sample in a study of blood T cell repertoires in COVID-19. The table came from immunoSEQ multiplex PCR; TCRdb's copy has only in-frame clones and leaves some out. The sample lists some 270,000 clones, about 89% occurring once. Sequenced sample: PBMCs or T cells enriched from blood (not recorded which). These receptors were obtained from a woman in her forties who had recovered from COVID-19.

With respect to this clone: The same CDR3 arises from other DNA sequences in this sample as well. The rearrangement links TRBV5-1 to TRBJ1-4, with 9 bases identical to TRBD1. V was clipped by 4 bases and J by 8 bases; unmatched bases: 9. Germline CDR1 SGHRS, CDR2 YFSETQ. CDR3 length: 15 residues. CDR3 bases: TGCGCCAGCAGCCCACCGGGACAGGGTAACGAAAAACTGTTTTTT. This translates into CASSPPGQGNEKLFF. The complete variable domain, with remaining parts taken from reference TRBV5-1 and TRBJ1-4, reads KAGVTQTPRYLIKTRGQQVTLSCSPISGHRSVSWYQQTPGQGLQFLFEYFSETQRNKGNFPGRFSGRQFSNSRSEMNVSTLELGDSALYLCASSPPGQGNEKLFFGSGTQLSVL.

The chain couples TRBV19 to TRBJ1-4; D ambiguous. Germline V lookup: CDR1 LNHDA, CDR2 SQIVND (reference sequence). This CDR3 has 16 amino acids. Between the trimmed V and J ends, which lost 5 bases and 2 bases, there was a span of 15 bases. The CDR3 loop reads CASSGGVVRTNEKLFF. Here the CDR3 DNA reads TGTGCCAGTAGTGGCGGCGTGGTTAGGACTAATGAAAAACTGTTTTTT.

The V call is TRBV12-3 or TRBV12-4, the J call TRBJ1-1; D may be TRBD1 (6 bases). CDR3 length: 12 amino acids. Trimming pared 6 bases from V and 11 bases from J, leaving 16 bases between. The CDR3 bases are TGTGCCAGCAGCTTCACAGGGACGGCGGCTTTCTTT. Its translation is CASSFTGTAAFF.

The rearrangement joins TRBV2 to TRBJ2-5; the D gene is possibly TRBD1 (6 bases). Deletions cut 1 base from V and 9 bases from J, with 12 bases between. Germline V gene lookup returns CDR1 SNHLY and CDR2 FYNNEI. The CDR3 totals 13 residues. The CDR3 DNA sequence: TGTGCCAGCAGTGAAGTGGTACAGGGAGCCCAGTACTTC. This translates into CASSEVVQGAQYF.

This clone was observed a single time. The chain links TRBV7-2 to TRBJ2-3; a possible D gene is TRBD1 (8 bases). The V gene lost 1 base and the J gene lost 9 bases, with 17 bases spanning the gap. The CDR3 spans 15 residues. Germline CDR1 reads SGHTA; CDR2 reads FQGNSA. In nucleotides, the CDR3 is TGTGCCAGCAGCTTAGAGATGCGGGGGACAGGAACGCAGTATTTT. Translation: CASSLEMRGTGTQYF. Full variable domain (outside the CDR3, taken from reference TRBV7-2 and TRBJ2-3): GAGVSQSPSNKVTEKGKDVELRCDPISGHTALYWYRQSLGQGLEFLIYFQGNSAPDKSGLPSDRFSAERTGGSVSTLTIQRTQQEDSAVYLCASSLEMRGTGTQYFGPGTRLTVL.

The chain combines TRBV7-9 with TRBJ2-2; 11 nucleotides agree with TRBD2. V shed 3 bases and J 2 bases; nucleotides not matched to a gene: 8. The CDR3 is made up of 18 amino acids. CDR1 and CDR2 from the germline V gene are SEHNR and FQNEAQ (reference sequence). CDR3 loop: CASSFRLAGTTNTGELFF. CDR3 in DNA: TGTGCCAGCAGCTTCCGACTAGCGGGGACTACAAACACCGGGGAGCTGTTTTTT.

In nucleotides, the CDR3 is TGTGCCAGCAGCTTAGCAGCAGGGATTTACGGTGGGGCCAACGTCCTGACTTTC. Translation gives CASSLAAGIYGGANVLTF. The chain carries TRBV7-9 and TRBJ2-6, with D possibly matching TRBD1 (5 bases). Germline V gene data show CDR1 as SEHNR and CDR2 as FQNEAQ (reference sequence). Trimming left V 0 bases short and J 3 bases short, with 15 bases between. The length of the CDR3 is 18 residues.

This chain uses TRBV5-1 with TRBJ2-7; 9 bases fit TRBD2. Unmatched junction bases numbered 6, after V lost 6 bases and J lost 2 bases. Germline V gene lookup returns CDR1 SGHRS and CDR2 YFSETQ. This CDR3 spans 14 amino acids. CDR3 sequence reads: CASKGIAGAYEQYF. CDR3 DNA sequence: TGCGCCAGCAAGGGTATAGCGGGGGCCTACGAGCAGTACTTC.

The V gene is TRBV30, the J gene TRBJ2-5; 9 bases line up with TRBD2. The CDR3 has 14 amino acids. Germline CDR1 and CDR2: GTSNPN and SVGIG (reference sequence). V gave up 3 bases and J gave up 2 bases; unmatched junction bases: 4. CDR3 sequence (DNA): TGTGCCTGGAGGATAGCGGGGGCACAAGAGACCCAGTACTTC. This encodes CAWRIAGAQETQYF.

The genes are TRBV13 and TRBJ2-7; 7 positions agree with TRBD1. The CDR3 extends over 14 amino acids. Germline V gives CDR1 PRHDT, CDR2 FYEKMQ (reference sequence). J gave up 5 bases and V 0 bases, and 4 bases lay outside the gene matches. CDR3 coding DNA: TGTGCCAGCAGCTTAGGGACAGGGCTCCACGAGCAGTACTTC. It translates to CASSLGTGLHEQYF.

V is TRBV30 and J is TRBJ1-5; 10 bases align to TRBD1. Germline V gene data show CDR1 as GTSNPN and CDR2 as SVGIG (reference sequence). V was clipped by 0 bases and J by 6 bases; unmatched bases: 8. There are 16 residues in the CDR3. The DNA of the CDR3 is TGTGCCTGGAGTGTACGCCGGACAGGGGGTCGTCAGCCCCAGCATTTT. Translated: CAWSVRRTGGRQPQHF.

This sequence joins TRBV18 and TRBJ2-7; D perhaps matches TRBD2 (5 bases). V dropped 5 bases and J dropped 3 bases, with 14 bases sitting between them. This CDR3 contains 14 residues. The germline V gene has CDR1 KGHSH and CDR2 LQKENI. Written as DNA, the CDR3 is TGTGCCAGCTCAGTCGGGGTCCTCAGCTACGAGCAGTACTTC. Protein sequence: CASSVGVLSYEQYF.

The chain combines TRBV5-1 with TRBJ2-3, with 9 bases matching TRBD2. The CDR3 has 16 residues. V shed 4 bases and J 1 base; nucleotides not matched to a gene: 7. Germline V gives CDR1 SGHRS, CDR2 YFSETQ. The CDR3 sequence is CASSLLAGGGTDTQYF. CDR3 nucleotides: TGCGCCAGCAGCCTCTTGGCGGGAGGGGGCACAGATACGCAGTATTTT.

In this sample, this clone turned up many times. The rearrangement uses TRBV4-2 and TRBJ2-5; the match to TRBD2 covers 10 bases. With V trimmed by 4 bases and J by 2 bases, 16 bases remained unmatched. This CDR3 has 19 amino acids. CDR1 is LGHNA and CDR2 is YNFKEQ in the germline V gene. The CDR3 loop reads CASSRHGTSVSQGQETQYF. In DNA form, the CDR3 reads TGTGCCAGCAGCCGGCACGGGACTAGCGTAAGCCAAGGACAAGAGACCCAGTACTTC.

The gene calls are TRBV20-1 and TRBJ1-2, with D possibly matching TRBD1 (5 bases). This CDR3 spans 11 amino acids. Germline assignment: CDR1 DFQATT and CDR2 SNEGSKA (reference sequence). Trimming stripped 6 bases from V and 3 bases from J, with 8 bases between. The DNA for the CDR3 is TGCAGTGCAGAGACAGACTATGGCTACACCTTC. Amino acids: CSAETDYGYTF.

The chain combines TRBV2 with TRBJ2-1; maybe TRBD1 (5 bases). The CDR3 covers 17 residues. Germline lookup yields CDR1 SNHLY and CDR2 FYNNEI. The germline V and J ends were trimmed by 6 bases and 4 bases, with 22 bases remaining between them. The CDR3 is CASSLRLGQRNYNEQFF. CDR3 coding DNA: TGTGCCAGCAGCCTCCGCCTGGGGCAGAGAAATTACAATGAGCAGTTCTTC.

This clone was observed a single time. V usage is TRBV4-1 and J usage is TRBJ2-1, with D possibly TRBD1 on 5 matching bases. The germline V gene encodes CDR1 MGHRA and CDR2 YSYEKL. CDR3 length: 16 residues. V gave up 1 base and J gave up 0 bases, with 10 bases separating them. The CDR3 here is CASSQGPGRSYNEQFF. Written as DNA, the CDR3 is TGCGCCAGCAGCCAAGGGCCAGGGCGCTCCTACAATGAGCAGTTCTTC.

The chain couples TRBV5-1 to TRBJ1-1; D possibly corresponds to TRBD1 (5 bases). The CDR3 sequence is 13 residues long. Between the trimmed V and J ends, which lost 3 bases and 5 bases, there was a span of 11 bases. Germline assignment: CDR1 SGHRS and CDR2 YFSETQ. CDR3 sequence (DNA): TGCGCCAGCAGCTCCCAGGGTTTTACTGAAGCTTTCTTT. This codes for CASSSQGFTEAFF.

This clone has a single count. This sequence joins TRBV21-1 and TRBJ2-1; the D call in the table, TRBD2, was not verified against the DNA. TRBV21-1 is given as a pseudogene. CDR3 length equals 16 residues. CDR3 nucleotide sequence: TGTGCCAGCAGCAAATATTCCGGGAGTACTTACAATGAGCAGTTCTTC. This translates into CASSKYSGSTYNEQFF.

This chain joins TRBV9 and TRBJ1-2; TRBD1 aligns across 7 bases. This CDR3 region has 16 residues. V shed 0 bases, J shed 6 bases, and the junction held 11 bases outside the gene matches. Germline V gene lookup returns CDR1 SGDLS and CDR2 YYNGEE. The CDR3 reads CASSVEDDRVRDGYTF. As DNA, the CDR3 is TGTGCCAGCAGCGTAGAGGACGACAGGGTGAGGGATGGCTACACCTTC.

The V and J genes are TRBV2 and TRBJ1-4; D is undetermined. The CDR3 runs to 14 residues. Germline V gives CDR1 SNHLY, CDR2 FYNNEI. Trimming took off 3 bases at V and 3 bases at J, with 8 bases between the two ends. CDR3 DNA: TGTGCCAGCAGTGACACCAGATCTAATGAAAAACTGTTTTTT. This sequence encodes CASSDTRSNEKLFF.

V usage is TRBV11-2 and J usage is TRBJ2-7; 11 positions agree with TRBD2. The length of the CDR3 is 16 residues. J gave up 2 bases and V 1 base, and 4 bases lay outside the gene matches. Germline CDR1 SGHAT, CDR2 FQNNGV. CDR3 region: CASSLATSGRTYEQYF. In DNA, the CDR3 is TGTGCCAGCAGCTTAGCCACTAGCGGGAGAACCTACGAGCAGTACTTC.

CDR3 nucleotide sequence: TGCGCCAGCACAACGGGACAGGGAAGCACCGGGGAGCTGTTTTTT. This gives the protein CASTTGQGSTGELFF. The genes are TRBV5-1 and TRBJ2-2, with 9 nucleotides matching TRBD1. V trimming: 6 bases; J trimming: 4 bases; junction bases outside the gene matches: 7. The CDR3 consists of 15 residues. Germline V gene lookup returns CDR1 SGHRS and CDR2 YFSETQ.

The chain couples TRBV19 to TRBJ1-5; D may be TRBD1 (6 bases). This CDR3 spans 15 amino acids. Germline CDR1 and CDR2: LNHDA and SQIVND (reference sequence). Between the trimmed V and J ends, which lost 5 bases and 5 bases, there was a span of 16 bases. In nucleotides, the CDR3 is TGTGCCAGTAGTTTATCCAGGGGATGGGATCAGCCCCAGCATTTT. This codes for CASSLSRGWDQPQHF.

The V gene is TRBV7-9, the J gene TRBJ1-2; possible D gene TRBD1, 5 bases. This CDR3 is 14 amino acids long. The germline gives CDR1 SEHNR, CDR2 FQNEAQ (reference sequence). V was shortened by 4 bases and J by 0 bases, with 9 bases between the two germline ends. The CDR3: CASSSDTANYGYTF. CDR3 nucleotides: TGTGCCAGCAGCTCGGACACCGCTAACTATGGCTACACCTTC.

V and J are TRBV6-5 and TRBJ2-7; 8 bases are shared with TRBD1. There are 13 residues in the CDR3. The trim removed 4 bases at V and 6 bases at J, leaving 5 bases unmatched. Germline V gene sequence: CDR1 MNHEY, CDR2 SVGAGI. CDR3 protein: CASSLLTGGEQYF. The CDR3 nucleotides read TGTGCCAGCAGTTTACTCACAGGGGGCGAGCAGTACTTC.

CDR3 nucleotides: TGTGCCAGCAGCATACAGGAGAATCAGCCCCAGCATTTT. Protein sequence: CASSIQENQPQHF. The chain uses TRBV12-3 or TRBV12-4 and TRBJ1-5, with a possible D match to TRBD1 (5 bases). The V end lost 6 bases, the J end lost 4 bases, and 10 bases lay between the germline ends. The length of the CDR3 is 13 residues.

The rearrangement uses TRBV20-1 and TRBJ1-2, with TRBD1 matching 8 bases. The V gene end was trimmed by 4 bases and the J gene end by 8 bases; junction bases not matched to a gene: 3. The length of the CDR3 is 11 residues. The germline V gene has CDR1 DFQATT and CDR2 SNEGSKA (reference sequence). The CDR3 region has the DNA TGCAGTGCTACTGACAGGGGCGGCTACACCTTC. Protein product: CSATDRGGYTF.

Remarks on this clone: This sample also contains other DNA sequences that code for the same CDR3. V gene TRBV18 combines with J gene TRBJ1-4, with 9 positions matching TRBD1. CDR1 and CDR2 from the germline V gene are KGHSH and LQKENI. The CDR3 is 14 residues long. Trimming cost V 6 bases and J 7 bases; bases outside gene matches: 6. The CDR3 region is CASSPDRGSEKLFF. The CDR3 DNA reads TGTGCCAGCTCGCCTGACAGGGGGAGTGAAAAACTGTTTTTT.